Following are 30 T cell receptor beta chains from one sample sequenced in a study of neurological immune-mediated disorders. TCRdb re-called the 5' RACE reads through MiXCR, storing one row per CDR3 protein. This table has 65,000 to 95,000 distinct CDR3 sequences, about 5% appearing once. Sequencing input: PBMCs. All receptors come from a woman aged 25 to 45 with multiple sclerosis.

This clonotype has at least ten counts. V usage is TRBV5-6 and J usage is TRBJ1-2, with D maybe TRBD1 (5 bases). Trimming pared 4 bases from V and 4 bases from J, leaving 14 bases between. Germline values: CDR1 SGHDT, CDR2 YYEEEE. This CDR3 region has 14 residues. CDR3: CASSPDTVAYGYTF. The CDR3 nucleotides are TGTGCCAGCAGCCCGGACACTGTCGCCTATGGCTACACCTTC.

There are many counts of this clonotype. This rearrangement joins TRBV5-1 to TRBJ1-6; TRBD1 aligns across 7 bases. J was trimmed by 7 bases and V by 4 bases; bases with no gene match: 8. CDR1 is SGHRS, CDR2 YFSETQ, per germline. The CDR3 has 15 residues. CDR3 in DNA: TGCGCCAGCAGCGGGGCACAGGGGCTGAATTCACCCCTCCACTTT. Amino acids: CASSGAQGLNSPLHF.

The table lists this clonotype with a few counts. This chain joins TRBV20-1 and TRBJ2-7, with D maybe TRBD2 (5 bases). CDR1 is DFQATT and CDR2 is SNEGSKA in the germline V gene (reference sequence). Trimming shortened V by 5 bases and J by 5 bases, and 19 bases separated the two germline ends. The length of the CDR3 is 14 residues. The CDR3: CSAPIRVGKNEQYF. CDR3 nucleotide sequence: TGCAGTGCTCCGATCCGGGTCGGGAAAAACGAGCAGTACTTC.

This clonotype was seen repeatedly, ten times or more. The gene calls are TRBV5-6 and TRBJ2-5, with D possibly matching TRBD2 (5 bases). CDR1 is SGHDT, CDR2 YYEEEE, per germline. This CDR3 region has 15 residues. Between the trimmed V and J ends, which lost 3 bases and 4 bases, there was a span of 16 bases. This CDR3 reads CASSSGMAAGETQYF. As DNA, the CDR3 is TGTGCCAGCAGCTCCGGGATGGCAGCCGGAGAGACCCAGTACTTC.

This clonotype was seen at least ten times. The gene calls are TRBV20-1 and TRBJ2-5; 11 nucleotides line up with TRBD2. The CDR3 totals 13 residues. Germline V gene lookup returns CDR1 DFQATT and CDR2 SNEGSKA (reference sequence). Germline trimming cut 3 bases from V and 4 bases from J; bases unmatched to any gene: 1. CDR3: CSARTSGAETQYF. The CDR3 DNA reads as TGCAGTGCTAGGACTAGCGGGGCAGAGACCCAGTACTTC.

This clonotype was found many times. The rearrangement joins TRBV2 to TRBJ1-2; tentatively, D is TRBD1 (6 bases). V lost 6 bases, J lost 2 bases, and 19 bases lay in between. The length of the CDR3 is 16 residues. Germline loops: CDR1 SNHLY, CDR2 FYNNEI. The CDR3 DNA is TGTGCCAGCAGCATCCCCGGACAGAACATAAACTATGGCTACACCTTC. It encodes CASSIPGQNINYGYTF.

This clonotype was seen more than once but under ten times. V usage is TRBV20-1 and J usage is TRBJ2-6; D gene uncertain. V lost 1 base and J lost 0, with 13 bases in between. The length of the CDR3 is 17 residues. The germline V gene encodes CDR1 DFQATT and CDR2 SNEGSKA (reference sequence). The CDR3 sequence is CSARGADTSSGANVLTF. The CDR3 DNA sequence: TGCAGTGCTAGAGGGGCAGATACCAGCTCTGGGGCCAACGTCCTGACTTTC.

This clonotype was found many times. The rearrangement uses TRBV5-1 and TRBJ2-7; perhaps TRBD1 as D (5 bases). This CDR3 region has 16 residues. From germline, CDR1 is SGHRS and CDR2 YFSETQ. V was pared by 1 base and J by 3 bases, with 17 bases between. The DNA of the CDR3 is TGCGCCAGCAGCTTGTCCCAGGGTTTAGAGTTCTACGAGCAGTACTTC. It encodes CASSLSQGLEFYEQYF.

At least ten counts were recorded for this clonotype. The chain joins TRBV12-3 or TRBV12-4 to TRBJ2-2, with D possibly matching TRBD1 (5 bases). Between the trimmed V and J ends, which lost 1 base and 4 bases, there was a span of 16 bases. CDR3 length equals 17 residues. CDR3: CASSLEGAGLSTGELFF. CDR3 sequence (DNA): TGTGCCAGCAGTTTAGAAGGGGCAGGGCTCTCCACCGGGGAGCTGTTTTTT.

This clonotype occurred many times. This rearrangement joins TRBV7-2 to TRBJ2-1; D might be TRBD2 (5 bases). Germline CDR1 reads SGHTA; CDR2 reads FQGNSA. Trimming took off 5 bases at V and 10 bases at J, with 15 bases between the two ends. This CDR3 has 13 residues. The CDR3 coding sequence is TGTGCCAGCAGCCACGCCGGGGTGGGGGAGCAGTTCTTC. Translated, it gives CASSHAGVGEQFF.

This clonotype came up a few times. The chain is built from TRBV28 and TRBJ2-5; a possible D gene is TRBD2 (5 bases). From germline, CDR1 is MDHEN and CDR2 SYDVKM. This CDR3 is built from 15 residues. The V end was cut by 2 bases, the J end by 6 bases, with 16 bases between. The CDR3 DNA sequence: TGTGCCAGCAGTTTACTCCACGGCGGGTTAAAGACCCAGTACTTC. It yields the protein CASSLLHGGLKTQYF.

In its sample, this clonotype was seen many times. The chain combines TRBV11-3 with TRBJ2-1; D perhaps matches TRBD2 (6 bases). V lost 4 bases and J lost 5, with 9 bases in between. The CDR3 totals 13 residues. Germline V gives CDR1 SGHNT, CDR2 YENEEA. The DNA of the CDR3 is TGTGCCAGCAGCTCCCGACTAGACAATGAGCAGTTCTTC. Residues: CASSSRLDNEQFF.

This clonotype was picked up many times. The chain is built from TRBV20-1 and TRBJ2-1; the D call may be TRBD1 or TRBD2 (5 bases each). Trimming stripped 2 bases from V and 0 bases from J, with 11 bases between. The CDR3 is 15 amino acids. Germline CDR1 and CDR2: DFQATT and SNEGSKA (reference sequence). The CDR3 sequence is CSARRDGDSYNEQFF. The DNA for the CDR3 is TGCAGTGCTAGACGGGACGGTGACTCCTACAATGAGCAGTTCTTC.

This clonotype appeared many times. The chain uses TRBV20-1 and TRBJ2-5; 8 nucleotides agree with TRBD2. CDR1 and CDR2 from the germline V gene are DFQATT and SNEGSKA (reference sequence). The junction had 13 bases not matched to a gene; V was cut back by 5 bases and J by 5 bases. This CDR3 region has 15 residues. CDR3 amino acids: CSAVSYGGAPETQYF. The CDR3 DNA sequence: TGCAGTGCTGTATCTTACGGGGGGGCCCCGGAGACCCAGTACTTC.

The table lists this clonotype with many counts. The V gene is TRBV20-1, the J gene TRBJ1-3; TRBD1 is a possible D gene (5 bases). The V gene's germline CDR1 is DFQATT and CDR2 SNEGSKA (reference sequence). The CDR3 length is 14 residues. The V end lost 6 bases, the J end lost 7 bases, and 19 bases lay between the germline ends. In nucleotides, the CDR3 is TGCAGTGCCCCGGGGGGAACTCTGGACAACACCATATATTTT. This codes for CSAPGGTLDNTIYF.

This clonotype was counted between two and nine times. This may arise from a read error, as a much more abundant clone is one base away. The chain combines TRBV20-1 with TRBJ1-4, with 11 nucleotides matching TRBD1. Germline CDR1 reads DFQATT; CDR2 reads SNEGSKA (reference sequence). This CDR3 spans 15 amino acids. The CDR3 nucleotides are TGCACTGCTTCGGGACAGGGGGTTCGTCATGAAAAACTGTTTTTT. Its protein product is CTASGQGVRHEKLFF.

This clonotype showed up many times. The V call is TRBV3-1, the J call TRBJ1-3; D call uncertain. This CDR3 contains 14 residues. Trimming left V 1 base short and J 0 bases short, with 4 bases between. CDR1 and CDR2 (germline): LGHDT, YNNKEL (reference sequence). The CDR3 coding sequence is TGTGCCAGCAGCCAAGTTAGCTCTGGAAACACCATATATTTT. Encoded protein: CASSQVSSGNTIYF. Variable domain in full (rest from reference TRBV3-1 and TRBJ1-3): DTAVSQTPKYLVTQMGNDKSIKCEQNLGHDTMYWYKQDSKKFLKIMFSYNNKELIINETVPNRFSPKSPDKAHLNLHINSLELGDSAVYFCASSQVSSGNTIYFGEGSWLTVV.

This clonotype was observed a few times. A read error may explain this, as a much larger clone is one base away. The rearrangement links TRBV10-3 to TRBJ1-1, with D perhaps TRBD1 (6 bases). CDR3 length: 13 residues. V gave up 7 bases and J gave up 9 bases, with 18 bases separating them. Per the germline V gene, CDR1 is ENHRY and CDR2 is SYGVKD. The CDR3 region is CAITGTSHRKAFF. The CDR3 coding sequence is TGTGCCATCACAGGGACATCCCACAGAAAAGCTTTCTTT.

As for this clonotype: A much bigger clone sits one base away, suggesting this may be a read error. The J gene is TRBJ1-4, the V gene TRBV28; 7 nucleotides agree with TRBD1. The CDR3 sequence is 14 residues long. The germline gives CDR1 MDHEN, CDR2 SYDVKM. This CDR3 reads CASSVGQEGETLFF. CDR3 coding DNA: TGTGCCAGCAGCGTCGGACAGGAGGGTGAAACACTGTTTTTT.

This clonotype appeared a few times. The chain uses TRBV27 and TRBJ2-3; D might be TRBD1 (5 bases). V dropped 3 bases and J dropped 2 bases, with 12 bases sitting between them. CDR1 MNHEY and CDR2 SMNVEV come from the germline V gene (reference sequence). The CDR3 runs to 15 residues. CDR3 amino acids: CASSLTRAYTDTQYF. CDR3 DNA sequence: TGTGCCAGCAGTTTGACCAGGGCGTACACAGATACGCAGTATTTT.

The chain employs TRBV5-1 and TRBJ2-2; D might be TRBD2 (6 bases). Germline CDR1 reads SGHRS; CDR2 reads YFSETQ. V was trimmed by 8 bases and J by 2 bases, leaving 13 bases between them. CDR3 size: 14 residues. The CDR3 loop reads CASTSLVNTGELFF. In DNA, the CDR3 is TGCGCCAGTACTAGCTTGGTTAACACCGGGGAGCTGTTTTTT.

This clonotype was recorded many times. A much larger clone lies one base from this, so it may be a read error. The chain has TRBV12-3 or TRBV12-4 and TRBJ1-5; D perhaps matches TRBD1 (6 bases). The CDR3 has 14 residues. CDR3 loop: CASSRTVNNQPQNF. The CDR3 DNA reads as TGTGCCAGCAGTCGGACAGTTAACAATCAGCCCCAGAATTTT.

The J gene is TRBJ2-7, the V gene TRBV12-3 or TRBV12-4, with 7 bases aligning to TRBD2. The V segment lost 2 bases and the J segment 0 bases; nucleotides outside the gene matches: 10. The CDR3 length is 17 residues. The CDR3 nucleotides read TGTGCCAGCAGTTTATCCCCAAGCGGGGCGGCCTCCTACGAGCAGTACTTC. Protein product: CASSLSPSGAASYEQYF.

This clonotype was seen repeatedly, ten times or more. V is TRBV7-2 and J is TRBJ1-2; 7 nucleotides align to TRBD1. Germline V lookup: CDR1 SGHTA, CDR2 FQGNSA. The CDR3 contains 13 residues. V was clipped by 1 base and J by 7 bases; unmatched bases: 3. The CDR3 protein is CASSLEGGSGYTF. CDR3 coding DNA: TGTGCCAGCAGCTTAGAAGGGGGCTCTGGCTACACCTTC.

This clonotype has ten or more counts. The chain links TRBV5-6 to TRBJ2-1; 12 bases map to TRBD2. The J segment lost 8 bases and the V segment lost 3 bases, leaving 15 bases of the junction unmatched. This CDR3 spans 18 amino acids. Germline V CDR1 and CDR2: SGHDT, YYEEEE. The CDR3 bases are TGTGCCAGCAGCTCCCTAGCGGGAGGGCCTATTTTAACTTATGAGCAGTTCTTC. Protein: CASSSLAGGPILTYEQFF.

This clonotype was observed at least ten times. This CDR3 is CASSLDRGLDQPQHF. CDR3 nucleotides: TGTGCCAGCAGCTTGGACAGGGGGTTGGATCAGCCCCAGCATTTT. The chain couples TRBV5-6 to TRBJ1-5, with TRBD1 matching over 8 bases. CDR3 size: 15 residues. Germline loops: CDR1 SGHDT, CDR2 YYEEEE. The V segment lost 0 bases and the J segment 5 bases; nucleotides outside the gene matches: 4. Variable domain in full (rest from reference TRBV5-6 and TRBJ1-5): DAGVTQSPTHLIKTRGQQVTLRCSPKSGHDTVSWYQQALGQGPQFIFQYYEEEERQRGNFPDRFSGHQFPNYSSELNVNALLLGDSALYLCASSLDRGLDQPQHFGDGTRLSIL.

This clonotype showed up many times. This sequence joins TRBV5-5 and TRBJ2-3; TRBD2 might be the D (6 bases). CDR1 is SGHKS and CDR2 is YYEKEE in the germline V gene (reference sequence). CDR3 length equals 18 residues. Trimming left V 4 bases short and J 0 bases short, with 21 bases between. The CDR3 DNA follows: TGTGCCAGCAGCCCCGGCGCGGGGACGGAGCCTAGCACAGATACGCAGTATTTT. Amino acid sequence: CASSPGAGTEPSTDTQYF.

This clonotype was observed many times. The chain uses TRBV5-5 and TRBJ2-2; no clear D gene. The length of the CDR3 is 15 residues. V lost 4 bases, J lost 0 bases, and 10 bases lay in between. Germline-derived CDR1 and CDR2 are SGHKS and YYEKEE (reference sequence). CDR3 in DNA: TGTGCCAGCAGCCTCCGACGTACGAACACCGGGGAGCTGTTTTTT. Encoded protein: CASSLRRTNTGELFF.

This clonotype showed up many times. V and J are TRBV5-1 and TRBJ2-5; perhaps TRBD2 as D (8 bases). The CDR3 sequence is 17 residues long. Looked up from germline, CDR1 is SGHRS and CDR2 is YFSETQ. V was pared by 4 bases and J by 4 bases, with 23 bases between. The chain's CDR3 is CASSPRGGLGGSETQYF. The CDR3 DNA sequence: TGCGCCAGCAGCCCCAGGGGGGGACTAGGAGGATCAGAGACCCAGTACTTC.

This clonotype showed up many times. Here the CDR3 reads CSAPTSGRSYEQYF. The CDR3 DNA reads TGCAGTGCACCGACTAGCGGGCGCTCCTACGAGCAGTACTTC. The V call is TRBV20-1, the J call TRBJ2-7, with 10 nucleotides matching TRBD2. This CDR3 comprises 14 residues. The V gene's germline CDR1 is DFQATT and CDR2 SNEGSKA (reference sequence). V trimming: 6 bases; J trimming: 0 bases; junction bases outside the gene matches: 5.